This T cell receptor beta chain originates from a study of blood T cells in healthy people across ages (dated by TCRdb to between 2015 and 2016). With respect to the entire study: In model experiments, template switching captured roughly one uniquely barcoded TCR beta cDNA molecule for every two T cells. Using the same blood draw, the study looked at two additional independent replicas of 1 million unique cDNA reads for two donors, one aged 18 to 30 and the other aged 80 or older. Donors of different ages were randomly distributed across sequencing lanes to avoid experimental bias. The donors were split into four age groups: young (average 16 years), middle-aged (roughly 40), aged (about 56) and long-lived (approximately 80). Using deep sequencing normalized with unique cDNA molecular identifiers, the study measured how TCR beta repertoire diversity changes with age. Results the study describes overall, beyond this receptor: Compared with the aged group, the long-lived group had more naive CD4+ T cells, fewer expanded clones and increased TCR diversity, a pattern suggesting age selection. Observed TCR beta diversity per million T cells fell roughly linearly with age, and a significant reduction was already apparent by age roughly 41. Estimates of total diversity based on one million sequenced T cells were regarded as lower bounds and as underestimates. Since profiling was done on bulk unsorted PBMCs, naive and antigen-experienced compartments could not be conclusively compared. The CMV infection status of donors was not known, potentially confounding age-related changes in expanded clonotypes. Observed TCR beta diversity correlated strongly with the percentage of naive T cells measured by flow cytometry.

Preparation of the library involved 5' RACE. Data came from an Illumina HiSeq 2500. A second PCR of about 6 to 11 cycles was run with a J-beta primer mix and a sample-barcoded 5' primer. Each TCR beta cDNA molecule received a unique molecular identifier from a template-switch 5' adaptor carrying 12 random nucleotides. Each sample yielded at least 3 million CDR3-containing paired-end reads. All of the RNA was converted into first-strand cDNA using the Mint cDNA synthesis kit, with a TRBC-specific oligonucleotide serving as the primer. After uracil-DNA glycosylase treatment, a first 18-cycle PCR used universal primers M1SS and BC2_uni_R on all cDNA. From the authors' description of their analysis: Normalization of each sample was performed by random selection of 1 million high-quality reads, each carrying a distinct molecular identifier. Reads with shared molecular identifiers were discarded instead of being binned into consensus sequences. MiTCR, set to a Q25 quality threshold and the strictest error-elimination algorithm, was used for CDR3 identification, clonotype clustering and error correction. A nonparametric unseen species model with Euler transformation was used to estimate a lower bound on total TCR beta diversity. TCRdb cleaned the public reads at Q25 with fastp, built clones with MiXCR and kept in-frame beta chains. Rows are unified per CDR3 protein, each entry keeping the most common DNA and genes. TCRdb's processing, not the study's, gives the V and J calls here. The sample table shows about 700,000 distinct CDR3 sequences, and about 30% are seen once. 15% of the sample comes from the top ten.

Donors were a few dozen systemically healthy Caucasian individuals from Russia aged roughly 6 to 90 years. Ten milliliters of peripheral blood were drawn from each donor into EDTA-treated Vacutainer tubes. Ficoll-Paque density-gradient centrifugation was used to isolate PBMCs, with at least 7 million per sample. Total RNA, at least 5 micrograms per sample, was extracted from PBMCs with Trizol reagent. Naive CD45RAhigh/CD27high T cell percentages were measured by flow cytometry on a PBMC aliquot from every donor. A note on this clonotype: The clone's antigen remains unknown. A single base separates this from a much larger clone, so it may be a read error.

The CDR3 measures 16 amino acids from cysteine to phenylalanine. Only CDR3 DNA is held: 48 bases, read in frame from base 1. Germline trimming: 7 bases from V, 11 bases from J; junction bases outside gene matches: 17. CDR1 and CDR2, per the germline V gene, are ENHRY and SYGVKD. This receptor was identified in a woman at least 80 years old in good health. Donor details come from another sample of the same person, matched by shared clones. Sequenced: blood. The chain is encoded by TRBV10-3 joined to TRBJ2-5; TRBD2 fits 12 bases in the junction. The CDR3 region has the sequence CAIIIELAGGDNEQYF. Read as DNA, the sequence is TGTGCCATCATCATCGAACTAGCGGGGGGAGACAATGAGCAGTACTTC.